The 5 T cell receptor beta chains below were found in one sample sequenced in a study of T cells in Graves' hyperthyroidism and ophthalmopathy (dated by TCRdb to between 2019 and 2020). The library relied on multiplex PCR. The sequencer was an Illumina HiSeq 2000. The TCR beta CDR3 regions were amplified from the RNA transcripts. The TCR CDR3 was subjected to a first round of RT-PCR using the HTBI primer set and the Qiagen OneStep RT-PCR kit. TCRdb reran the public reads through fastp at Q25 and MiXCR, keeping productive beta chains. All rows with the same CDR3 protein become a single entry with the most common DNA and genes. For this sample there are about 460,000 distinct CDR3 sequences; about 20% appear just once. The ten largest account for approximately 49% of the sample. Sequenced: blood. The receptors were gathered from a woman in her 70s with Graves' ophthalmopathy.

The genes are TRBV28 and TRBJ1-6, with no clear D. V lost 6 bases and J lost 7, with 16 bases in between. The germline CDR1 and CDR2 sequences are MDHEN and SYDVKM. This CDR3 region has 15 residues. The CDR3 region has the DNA TGTGCCAGCAGCCCCCCACAGAACACAAATTCACCCCTCCACTTT. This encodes CASSPPQNTNSPLHF.

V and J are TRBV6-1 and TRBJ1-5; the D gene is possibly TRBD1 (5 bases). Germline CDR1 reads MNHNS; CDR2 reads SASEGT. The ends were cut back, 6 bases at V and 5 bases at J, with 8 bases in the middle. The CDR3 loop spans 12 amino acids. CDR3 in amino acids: CASRLGDQPQHF. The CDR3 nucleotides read TGTGCCAGCAGGTTGGGGGATCAGCCCCAGCATTTT.

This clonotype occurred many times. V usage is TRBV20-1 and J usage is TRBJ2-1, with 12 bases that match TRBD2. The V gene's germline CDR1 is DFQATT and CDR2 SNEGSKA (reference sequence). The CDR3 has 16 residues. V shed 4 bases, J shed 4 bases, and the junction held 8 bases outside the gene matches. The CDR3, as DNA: TGCAGTGCTACTAGCGGGAGGGCCTCGGGATACAATGAGCAGTTCTTC. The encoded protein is CSATSGRASGYNEQFF.

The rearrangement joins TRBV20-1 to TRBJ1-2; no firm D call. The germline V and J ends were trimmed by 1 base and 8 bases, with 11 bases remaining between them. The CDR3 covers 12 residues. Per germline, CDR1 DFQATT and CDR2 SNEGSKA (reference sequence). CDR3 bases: TGCAGTGCTAGAGTTCGGGGTAACGGCTACACCTTC. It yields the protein CSARVRGNGYTF.

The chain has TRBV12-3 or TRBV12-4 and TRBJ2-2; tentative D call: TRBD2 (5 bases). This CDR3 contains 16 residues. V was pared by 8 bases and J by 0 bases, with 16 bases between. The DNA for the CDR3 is TGTGCCAGCTCACCACCGAGGGTCGCGAACACCGGGGAGCTGTTTTTT. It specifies CASSPPRVANTGELFF.